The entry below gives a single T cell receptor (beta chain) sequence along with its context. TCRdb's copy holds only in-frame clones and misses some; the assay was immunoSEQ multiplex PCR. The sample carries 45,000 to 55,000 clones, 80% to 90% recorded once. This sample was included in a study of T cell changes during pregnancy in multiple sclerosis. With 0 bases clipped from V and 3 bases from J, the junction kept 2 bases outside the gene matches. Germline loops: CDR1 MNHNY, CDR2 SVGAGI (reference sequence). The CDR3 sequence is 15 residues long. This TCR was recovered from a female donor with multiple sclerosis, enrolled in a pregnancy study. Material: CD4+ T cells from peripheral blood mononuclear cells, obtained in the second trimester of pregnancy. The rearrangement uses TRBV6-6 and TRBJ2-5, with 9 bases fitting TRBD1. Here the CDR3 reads CASSYSGQGKETQYF. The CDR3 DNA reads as TGTGCCAGCAGTTACTCTGGACAGGGGAAAGAGACCCAGTACTTC.